This T cell receptor beta chain was identified during a study of post-analysis software for immune sequencing data. Study-wide results and limits: Controls significantly exceeded multiple sclerosis patients in normalized Chao1 diversity.

The authors incorporated unique molecular identifiers into the TCR beta cDNA libraries. T cells, about 0.95 to 11 million of them, yielded some 500,000 cDNA molecules. MiXCR, applied by TCRdb to the PCR reads, yields one record per CDR3 protein. Of about 760,000 distinct CDR3 sequences in the sample, 25% to 30% were seen once. Concerning this clonotype itself: Its antigen is undetermined.

The sequenced material came from blood. The source is a girl between 10 and 17 years old with multiple sclerosis.

In nucleotides, the CDR3 is TGTGCCAGCAGTGAAGCGCGGACCCCCCAGCAGCCCCAGCATTTT. This codes for CASSEARTPQQPQHF. The V and J genes are TRBV6-1 and TRBJ1-5, with D unclear. V was clipped by 0 bases and J by 7 bases, with 13 bases between them. CDR1 and CDR2 (germline): MNHNS, SASEGT. The CDR3 length is 15 residues.